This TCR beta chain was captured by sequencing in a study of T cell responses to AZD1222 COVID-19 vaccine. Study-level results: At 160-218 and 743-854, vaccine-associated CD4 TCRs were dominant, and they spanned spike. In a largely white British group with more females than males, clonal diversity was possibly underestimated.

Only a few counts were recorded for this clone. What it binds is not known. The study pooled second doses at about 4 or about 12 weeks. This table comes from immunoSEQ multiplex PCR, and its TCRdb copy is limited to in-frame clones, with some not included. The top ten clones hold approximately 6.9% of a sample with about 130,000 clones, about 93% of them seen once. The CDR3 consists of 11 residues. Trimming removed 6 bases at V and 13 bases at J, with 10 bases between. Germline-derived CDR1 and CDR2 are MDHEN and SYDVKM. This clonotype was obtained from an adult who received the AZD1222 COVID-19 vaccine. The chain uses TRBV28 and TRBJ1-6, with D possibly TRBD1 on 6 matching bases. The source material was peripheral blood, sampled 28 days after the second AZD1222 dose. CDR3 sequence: CASRQGSPLHF. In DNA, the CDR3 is TGTGCCAGCAGACAGGGTTCGCCCCTCCACTTT.